This T cell receptor beta chain was profiled in a study of shared clonotypes between healthy human individuals. Whole-study results and caveats: In this cohort, only blood was sampled, and tissue repertoires likely differ. The low donor count limited represented genetic and exposure-history diversity.

Naive-designated CD8 cells lacked CD45RO, were positively enriched for CCR7, and omitted terminally differentiated effector memory CD45RA+ cells. About this clone itself: Its antigen is not identified.

When replicate PCRs were run on sorted subsets, they used approximately 0.2 ug DNA, tens of thousands of T cell genomes. TCRdb keeps only in-frame clones here, not all; method: immunoSEQ multiplex PCR. The data hold about 800,000 clones, with about 96% observed a single time. CDR3 length: 20 amino acids. Germline V gene sequence: CDR1 LNHDA, CDR2 SQIVND (reference sequence). V lost 5 bases, J lost 3 bases, and 20 bases stayed unmatched. Sequencing input: naive CD8+ T cells sorted from blood. This clonotype originated in a young man in good health. This sequence joins TRBV19 and TRBJ1-5; 9 positions agree with TRBD1. CDR3 sequence reads: CASSAPPWTGVGNNNQPQHF. In DNA form, the CDR3 reads TGTGCCAGTAGTGCCCCACCATGGACAGGGGTGGGTAACAACAATCAGCCCCAGCATTTT.